Shown below are 15 T cell receptor beta chains from a single sample sequenced in a study of shared T cell receptors in the human thymus (dated by TCRdb to about 2021). The library was built by means of the immunoSEQ multiplex PCR assay. TCRdb re-hosts the immuneACCESS table, in-frame sequences only. Its copies lack some clones; in the studies checked, an unresolved V gene accounts for under half of them, and the cause for the rest is not known. The table for this sample lists hundreds of thousands of clones; approximately 85% of them were counted only once. The biggest ten clones account for 0.0095% to 0.013% of the sample. The sample was also linked to a second study, of human thymus T cells.

The specimen was thymocytes. The receptors derive from a girl under two years old with a congenital heart defect. Donor details come from another sample of the same person, matched by shared clones.

In the case of this clone: Other nucleotide sequences from this sample produce the same CDR3. The gene calls are TRBV5-1 and TRBJ2-7, with a tentative D call TRBD2 (6 bases). The CDR3 runs to 14 residues. Germline assignment: CDR1 SGHRS and CDR2 YFSETQ. Between the trimmed V and J ends, which lost 3 bases and 0 bases, there was a span of 10 bases. The CDR3 nucleotides read TGCGCCAGCAGCTCCCGGGGGAGCTCCTACGAGCAGTACTTC. Its protein is CASSSRGSSYEQYF.

V and J are TRBV4-1 and TRBJ1-2; D is ambiguous. V gave up 0 bases and J gave up 5 bases, with 16 bases separating them. The germline CDR1 and CDR2 sequences are MGHRA and YSYEKL. The CDR3 is made up of 16 amino acids. CDR3 protein: CASSQDSLGAGYGYTF. CDR3 DNA: TGCGCCAGCAGCCAAGACTCCTTGGGAGCCGGTTATGGCTACACCTTC.

The rearrangement joins TRBV19 to TRBJ1-2, with 9 bases lining up with TRBD1. V gave up 3 bases and J gave up 4 bases; unmatched junction bases: 15. Germline V gene sequence: CDR1 LNHDA, CDR2 SQIVND (reference sequence). This CDR3 is 18 amino acids long. The DNA for the CDR3 is TGTGCCAGTAGTATCTTCGGACAGGGGCTCCTACCTCCCTATGGCTACACCTTC. It encodes CASSIFGQGLLPPYGYTF.

This chain connects TRBV7-2 to TRBJ2-7; D perhaps matches TRBD1 (5 bases). Germline-derived CDR1 and CDR2 are SGHTA and FQGNSA. CDR3 length equals 14 residues. V was pared by 8 bases and J by 1 base, with 15 bases between. This chain's CDR3 is CASARGPVSYEQYF. DNA of the CDR3: TGTGCCAGCGCTAGGGGCCCGGTTTCCTACGAGCAGTACTTC.

V is TRBV13 and J is TRBJ1-1; D is uncertain. V was cut by 1 base and J by 4 bases, with 19 bases left in between. The CDR3 totals 17 residues. The germline V gene encodes CDR1 PRHDT and CDR2 FYEKMQ (reference sequence). This CDR3 reads CASSLDGPPLSGTEAFF. The CDR3 region has the DNA TGTGCCAGCAGCTTAGATGGGCCCCCTCTGTCAGGCACTGAAGCTTTCTTT.

The V gene is TRBV5-1, the J gene TRBJ2-5; a weak D match, TRBD2 (5 bases). The CDR3 is made up of 18 amino acids. Germline V CDR1 and CDR2: SGHRS, YFSETQ. The V and J ends lost 0 bases and 1 base respectively, with 19 bases between them. Written as DNA, the CDR3 is TGCGCCAGCAGCTTGGAAGTGGAAAGCGGAGGTGCCCAAGAGACCCAGTACTTC. Its translation: CASSLEVESGGAQETQYF.

V and J are TRBV13 and TRBJ2-3; 13 bases are shared with TRBD2. The J segment lost 2 bases and the V segment lost 5 bases, leaving 4 bases of the junction unmatched. The CDR3 is 16 amino acids. Germline V gene data show CDR1 as PRHDT and CDR2 as FYEKMQ (reference sequence). CDR3 protein: CASSPGTSGNTDTQYF. DNA of the CDR3: TGTGCCAGCAGCCCAGGGACTAGCGGGAACACAGATACGCAGTATTTT.

The rearrangement uses TRBV29-1 and TRBJ1-2, with D possibly matching TRBD1 (5 bases). V shed 2 bases and J shed 4 bases, with 17 bases lying between them. Germline V lookup: CDR1 SQVTM, CDR2 ANQGSEA. The CDR3 totals 15 residues. CDR3 DNA sequence: TGCAGCGTTGAAAAGGGGCAGGGTCCCCCCTATGGCTACACCTTC. Translated: CSVEKGQGPPYGYTF.

The chain combines TRBV7-2 with TRBJ1-2, with unresolved D. There are 13 residues in the CDR3. Between the trimmed V and J ends, which lost 4 bases and 2 bases, there was a span of 8 bases. CDR1 SGHTA and CDR2 FQGNSA come from the germline V gene. The CDR3 DNA is TGTGCCAGCAGCTCTGGGCTGAACTATGGCTACACCTTC. Its protein is CASSSGLNYGYTF.

The J gene is TRBJ1-1, the V gene TRBV6-1; the match to TRBD1 covers 9 bases. CDR3 length: 18 residues. The junction had 15 bases not matched to a gene; V was cut back by 4 bases and J by 3 bases. CDR1 MNHNS and CDR2 SASEGT come from the germline V gene. The CDR3 region has the DNA TGTGCCAGCAGTGCCCGACAGGGGGAGAGGATTTCGGACACTGAAGCTTTCTTT. Translation gives CASSARQGERISDTEAFF.

As DNA, the CDR3 is TGTGCCAGCAGCTGGAAAACAGGGGGCGCCCAGAATTCACCCCTCCACTTT. Protein: CASSWKTGGAQNSPLHF. The rearrangement links TRBV7-2 to TRBJ1-6; 9 bases line up with TRBD1. V lost 4 bases and J lost 7; bases outside the gene matches: 11. CDR3 size: 17 residues. The germline gives CDR1 SGHTA, CDR2 FQGNSA.

To note about this clone: The identical CDR3 is also encoded by other nucleotide sequences in the sample. The chain joins TRBV7-9 to TRBJ1-5; D ambiguous. The CDR3 has 13 residues. V was cut by 3 bases and J by 0 bases, with 3 bases left in between. Germline loops: CDR1 SEHNR, CDR2 FQNEAQ (reference sequence). In DNA, the CDR3 is TGTGCCAGCAGCTTTAATAGCAATCAGCCCCAGCATTTT. Protein: CASSFNSNQPQHF.

V gene TRBV27 combines with J gene TRBJ2-3; D remains unclear. This CDR3 region has 12 residues. Germline CDR1 reads MNHEY; CDR2 reads SMNVEV (reference sequence). V was cut by 2 bases and J by 8 bases, with 8 bases left in between. The CDR3 here is CASSLGHGTQYF. The CDR3 DNA sequence: TGTGCCAGCAGTTTAGGCCATGGTACGCAGTATTTT.

V and J are TRBV19 and TRBJ1-1; tentatively, D is TRBD1 (5 bases). Deletions cut 2 bases from V and 0 bases from J, with 7 bases between. The CDR3 has 14 residues. Germline CDR1 is LNHDA and CDR2 is SQIVND (reference sequence). CDR3 DNA sequence: TGTGCCAGTAGTATAACAGGAGTGAACACTGAAGCTTTCTTT. Protein product: CASSITGVNTEAFF.

This sequence joins TRBV7-9 and TRBJ1-3; 11 nucleotides agree with TRBD1. The CDR3 runs 16 residues. Looked up from germline, CDR1 is SEHNR and CDR2 is FQNEAQ (reference sequence). V trimming: 7 bases; J trimming: 2 bases; junction bases outside the gene matches: 7. Written as DNA, the CDR3 is TGTGCCAGCACGGGACAGGGGGGATATGCTGGAAACACCATATATTTT. Translating gives CASTGQGGYAGNTIYF.